The present entry profiles one TCR beta chain with its context. Its antigen is undetermined. Random hexamers served to reverse transcribe roughly 0.5 to 1 ug RNA. TCRdb itself ran the immunoSEQ multiplex PCR reads through MiXCR, one entry per CDR3 protein. The profile shows 150,000 to 200,000 distinct CDR3 sequences, just under 95% of them singletons. The data were obtained in a study of CD8 T cells in Susac syndrome. Study-wide points: The total CD8+ repertoires contained roughly 15 Susac-specific public clones, and the CD8+ TEMRA repertoires contained five or six.

The CDR3 loop spans 14 amino acids. Germline values: CDR1 SGHNT, CDR2 YYREEE (reference sequence). Trimming shortened V by 4 bases and J by 2 bases, and 11 bases separated the two germline ends. The chain joins TRBV5-4 to TRBJ2-3, with D possibly TRBD2 on 5 matching bases. The sequence was collected from a human donor with Susac syndrome. The material sequenced was CD8+ T cells from PBMCs. The CDR3 is CASSTLGNTDTQYF. Written as DNA, the CDR3 is TGTGCCAGCAGCACACTAGGGAACACAGATACGCAGTATTTT.